Presented here are 19 T cell receptor beta chains from one specimen sequenced in a study of tumor-infiltrating lymphocytes in primary liver carcinoma. Synthesis of TCR beta cDNA was carried out from about 0.55 ug total RNA with a constant-region primer. Nested multiplex PCR, run for three rounds with slightly modified ARM-PCR, yielded TCR beta libraries. Researchers ran the first two PCR rounds for 9 to 10 cycles each with TRBV1-TRBV30 forward primers and a C-beta reverse primer. TCRdb used MiXCR to reprocess the multiplex PCR reads, holding one entry per CDR3 protein. Here the sample spans 300,000 to 400,000 distinct CDR3 sequences, approximately 64% being singletons. Extraction also yielded germline DNA, while blood RNA was obtained from unsorted whole blood. Sequencing input: peripheral blood. These receptor sequences come from a man aged 40-55 years with primary liver carcinoma and hepatitis B virus infection.

In the case of this clonotype: As the CDR3 is not closed by the conserved phenylalanine or tryptophan, this likely results from a read error. The limits of the CDR3 on the DNA are not certain, so only TCRdb's listed CDR3 is given. The chain combines TRBV11-1 with TRBJ2-5; whether TRBD2, the table's D call, matches the DNA was not checked. The CDR3 is 15 amino acids in total, end residues counted. Germline-derived CDR1 and CDR2 are SGHAT and FQDESV (reference sequence). This CDR3 is CACSFLKGVLETQNS.

The rearrangement links TRBV28 to TRBJ2-7, with D possibly matching TRBD1 (5 bases). Germline-derived CDR1 and CDR2 are MDHEN and SYDVKM. V lost 4 bases and J 5 bases, leaving 15 bases between the germline ends. CDR3 length: 14 residues. The CDR3 region has the DNA TGTGCCAGCAGTTCCGAACAGGAGTTCAACGAGCAGTACTTC. Its protein product is CASSSEQEFNEQYF. The entire variable domain, with the rest obtained from reference TRBV28 and TRBJ2-7, is as follows: DVKVTQSSRYLVKRTGEKVFLECVQDMDHENMFWYRQDPGLGLRLIYFSYDVKMKEKGDIPEGYSVSREKKERFSLILESASTNQTSMYLCASSSEQEFNEQYFGPGTRLTVT.

This clonotype turned up a few times. The genes are TRBV12-3 or TRBV12-4 and TRBJ1-1; D is undetermined. Trimming pared 5 bases from V and 0 bases from J, leaving 13 bases between. The CDR3 is 15 amino acids. The CDR3 DNA is TGTGCCAGCAGTGGGGAAGGCGCGTTGAACACTGAAGCTTTCTTT. This translates into CASSGEGALNTEAFF.

To note about this clonotype: Sequence at one end of the junction differs from germline and may be a read error. The J gene is TRBJ1-2, the V gene TRBV10-3, with 9 nucleotides matching TRBD1. CDR1 is ENHRY, CDR2 SYGVKD, per germline. The CDR3 sequence is 17 residues long. DNA of the CDR3: TGTGCCATCAGCGATCACTCCGGGACAGGGATGAACTATGGCTACAGCTTC. It codes for CAISDHSGTGMNYGYSF.

This clonotype was detected many times. The chain links TRBV11-2 to TRBJ1-1; perhaps TRBD1 as D (5 bases). Germline values: CDR1 SGHAT, CDR2 FQNNGV. This CDR3 spans 14 amino acids. With 2 bases removed from V and 1 base from J, the gap between germline ends came to 8 bases. The CDR3 loop is CASSLRGQNTEAFF. CDR3 sequence (DNA): TGTGCCAGCAGCTTAAGGGGCCAGAACACTGAAGCTTTCTTT.

The rearrangement uses TRBV5-1 and TRBJ2-7; D is unresolved. CDR3 length: 14 amino acids. The V and J ends lost 4 bases and 9 bases respectively, with 20 bases between them. Germline values: CDR1 SGHRS, CDR2 YFSETQ. The CDR3 here is CASSHRYSVNGQYF. In DNA form, the CDR3 reads TGCGCCAGCAGCCACCGGTACAGCGTCAACGGGCAGTACTTC.

This chain connects TRBV12-3 or TRBV12-4 to TRBJ2-2; a possible D gene is TRBD2 (6 bases). The CDR3 covers 14 residues. V lost 3 bases and J lost 4, with 9 bases in between. CDR3 sequence (DNA): TGTGCCAGCAGTTTCGGGCGGGGCACCGGGGAGCTGTTTTTT. As protein: CASSFGRGTGELFF.

Concerning this clonotype: A read error may produce the germline difference seen at one junction end. The rearrangement links TRBV11-2 to TRBJ2-3; D gene uncertain. The CDR3 consists of 12 residues. Germline values: CDR1 SGHAT, CDR2 FQNNGV. The DNA of the CDR3 is TGTGTCAGCAACTTAGTTTCAGATACGCAGTATTTT. It is translated as CVSNLVSDTQYF.

This clonotype was seen once. Just one base apart from a much larger clone, this may be a read error. This chain connects TRBV6-6 to TRBJ1-2; the D is unclear. Germline CDR1 reads MNHNY; CDR2 reads SVGAGI (reference sequence). The CDR3 covers 13 residues. The CDR3 coding sequence is TGTGCCAGCAGATACAGCCAAGACTATGGCTACATCTTC. Residues: CASRYSQDYGYIF.

On this clonotype itself: A much larger clone differs by one base, so this may be a read error. This sequence joins TRBV12-3 or TRBV12-4 and TRBJ1-2; a possible D gene is TRBD1 (5 bases). CDR3 length: 15 residues. CDR3 DNA: TGTGCCAGCGGGACTTCTACAGCAACTAACTGTGGCTACACCTTC. It codes for CASGTSTATNCGYTF.

The V and J genes are TRBV11-2 and TRBJ2-3, with TRBD2 as a possible D gene (6 bases). V was clipped by 11 bases and J by 0 bases, with 21 bases between them. This CDR3 has 16 residues. Germline V gene lookup returns CDR1 SGHAT and CDR2 FQNNGV. The CDR3 DNA reads TGTGCCGGTAGCCTTAAATCGGGGGATAGCACAGATACGCAGTATTTT. It encodes CAGSLKSGDSTDTQYF.

This clonotype was counted between two and nine times. This rearrangement joins TRBV28 to TRBJ2-4; D perhaps matches TRBD1 (6 bases). The germline gives CDR1 MDHEN, CDR2 SYDVKM. The CDR3 loop spans 14 amino acids. Between the trimmed V and J ends, which lost 5 bases and 3 bases, there was a span of 11 bases. The CDR3 DNA reads TGTGCCAGCAGTCGAGGGACATACAAAAACATTCAGTACTTC. Translating it yields CASSRGTYKNIQYF.

As regards this clonotype: One junction end disagrees with the germline gene, perhaps due to a read error. J is TRBJ2-1 and V is TRBV11-2; D not certain. Germline CDR1 reads SGHAT; CDR2 reads FQNNGV. The CDR3 length is 15 residues. The CDR3 region is CASCLAPSSYNGQFF. The DNA for the CDR3 is TGTGCCAGCTGCTTGGCGCCGAGCTCCTACAATGGGCAGTTCTTC.

As regards this clonotype: Since a much larger clone is just one base distant, this may be a read error. The rearrangement joins TRBV6-1 to TRBJ2-3, with TRBD1 as a possible D gene (6 bases). The germline V gene encodes CDR1 MNHNS and CDR2 SASEGT. V was clipped by 4 bases and J by 0 bases, with 14 bases between them. The CDR3 runs to 16 residues. Here the CDR3 reads CASSVVARGSTDTQYF. The CDR3 DNA follows: TGTGCCAGCAGTGTAGTGGCCAGGGGCAGCACAGATACGCAGTATTTT.

Notes on this clonotype: A junction boundary mismatches the germline segment, possibly from a read error. The chain uses TRBV11-3 and TRBJ2-7, with D perhaps given as TRBD1 or TRBD2 (5 bases each). The CDR3 extends over 15 amino acids. Germline assignment: CDR1 SGHNT and CDR2 YENEEA. The CDR3: CASSLDGTAPHEQYF. The CDR3 nucleotides are TGTGCTAGCAGCTTAGACGGGACGGCCCCCCACGAGCAGTACTTC.

The rearrangement uses TRBV6-5 and TRBJ2-7, with D perhaps matching TRBD1 (6 bases). V lost 5 bases to trimming and J lost 3 bases, with 14 bases between them. This CDR3 has 14 residues. The germline CDR1 and CDR2 sequences are MNHEY and SVGAGI. CDR3 sequence: CASSAPGTRYEQYF. In DNA, the CDR3 is TGTGCCAGCAGTGCGCCGGGGACACGCTACGAGCAGTACTTC.

At least ten counts were recorded for this clonotype. This chain uses TRBV6-5 with TRBJ1-1; D may be TRBD1 (6 bases). V lost 0 bases and J 5 bases, leaving 13 bases between the germline ends. The CDR3 covers 15 residues. The germline V gene encodes CDR1 MNHEY and CDR2 SVGAGI. The CDR3 loop is CASSYSIAGETEAFF. CDR3 sequence (DNA): TGTGCCAGCAGTTACTCGATAGCAGGGGAGACTGAAGCTTTCTTT.

The rearrangement uses TRBV11-2 and TRBJ2-1, with TRBD2 matching over 9 bases. Germline CDR1 reads SGHAT; CDR2 reads FQNNGV. The length of the CDR3 is 16 residues. CDR3 nucleotides: TGTGTTAGCAGCTTAGGGTCGGCGGGAGGGTACAATGAGCAGTTCTTC. This sequence encodes CVSSLGSAGGYNEQFF. Full variable domain (missing parts from reference TRBV11-2 and TRBJ2-1): EAGVAQSPRYKIIEKRQSVAFWCNPISGHATLYWYQQILGQGPKLLIQFQNNGVVDDSQLPKDRFSAERLKGVDSTLKIQPAKLEDSAVYLCVSSLGSAGGYNEQFFGPGTRLTVL.

On this clonotype itself: One base away lies a much larger clone, so this may be a sequencing read error. Lacking the conserved final phenylalanine or tryptophan, this CDR3 likely reflects a read error. The chain employs TRBV10-3 and TRBJ2-5; no clear D. This CDR3 has 11 residues. CDR1 is ENHRY and CDR2 is SYGVKD in the germline V gene. Trimming removed 10 bases at V and 3 bases at J, with 9 bases between. The CDR3 is CATSPEETQYL. The CDR3, as DNA: TGTGCCACCAGCCCCGAAGAGACCCAGTACCTC.